This T cell receptor (beta chain) was sequenced in a study of T cells after yellow fever vaccination. CDR1 and CDR2 (germline): SGHVS, FQNEAQ. J was trimmed by 0 bases and V by 5 bases; bases with no gene match: 11. The CDR3 covers 18 residues. Overall study results and limits: Though weaker, the secondary response peaked faster, on day 5 versus 15.

TCRdb processed the 5' RACE reads anew with MiXCR; each CDR3 protein has one entry. The data show hundreds of thousands of distinct CDR3 sequences, around an eighth seen once. This clonotype showed up just a few times. Its antigen is unidentified. This receptor was taken from a man between 25 and 39 years old who received the YFV17D yellow fever vaccine. The starting material was PBMCs, obtained on the day of the yellow fever booster vaccination. This rearrangement joins TRBV7-8 to TRBJ2-1, with 9 bases lining up with TRBD1. Here the CDR3 reads CASSPSDRGRNSYNEQFF. CDR3 coding DNA: TGTGCCAGCAGCCCCAGCGACAGGGGGAGGAACTCCTACAATGAGCAGTTCTTC.